This record concerns one T cell receptor beta chain sequence. This specimen belongs to a study of blood T cell repertoires in COVID-19. Across the study: COVID-19 samples collected from the United States, Italy and Spain covered acute and convalescent phases. PBMCs, B-cell-depleted T cells, or T cells were the source of the cDNA or gDNA that made up the material.

The table came from immunoSEQ multiplex PCR; TCRdb's copy has only in-frame clones and leaves some out. This table has fewer than 200,000 clones, approximately 86% appearing once. The sample consisted of peripheral blood. The sequence was obtained from a man in his fifties with active or convalescent COVID-19.

CDR3 loop: CASSLAHSRTEAFF. In DNA, the CDR3 is TGTGCCAGCAGCTTAGCACACAGCCGAACTGAAGCTTTCTTT. The V gene is TRBV7-6, the J gene TRBJ1-1; D ambiguous. In germline, CDR1 is SGHVS, CDR2 FNYEAQ. V dropped 0 bases and J dropped 5 bases, with 10 bases sitting between them. This CDR3 has 14 residues.